The 26 T cell receptor beta chains in this list originate from one sample, sequenced in a study of blood T cell repertoires in COVID-19. Produced via immunoSEQ multiplex PCR; TCRdb's table is partial and in-frame only. The sample consists of approximately 60,000 clones, about four fifths of them appearing once. Sequencing was done on a sample of peripheral blood. These receptors all stem from a woman in her sixties or seventies with acute or convalescent COVID-19.

The rearrangement joins TRBV30 to TRBJ2-2, with 8 bases lining up with TRBD1. The V segment lost 3 bases and the J segment 2 bases; nucleotides outside the gene matches: 11. This CDR3 is built from 17 residues. The germline V gene encodes CDR1 GTSNPN and CDR2 SVGIG (reference sequence). The CDR3 region has the DNA TGTGCCTGGAGAGCCCGATGGGACAGGATTAACACCGGGGAGCTGTTTTTT. Translation gives CAWRARWDRINTGELFF.

The chain combines TRBV7-6 with TRBJ1-1; possible D gene TRBD1, 6 bases. This CDR3 is built from 14 residues. Germline CDR1 and CDR2: SGHVS and FNYEAQ. Trimming took off 3 bases at V and 0 bases at J, with 8 bases between the two ends. This CDR3 reads CASSFTGMNTEAFF. The CDR3 nucleotides are TGTGCCAGCAGCTTCACAGGGATGAACACTGAAGCTTTCTTT.

This chain links TRBV5-1 with TRBJ1-1, with 10 positions matching TRBD1. In germline, CDR1 is SGHRS, CDR2 YFSETQ. CDR3 length: 17 amino acids. With V trimmed by 0 bases and J by 1 base, 6 bases remained unmatched. CDR3 residues: CASSLDGTGVRNTEAFF. CDR3 DNA sequence: TGCGCCAGCAGCTTGGACGGGACAGGGGTGCGGAACACTGAAGCTTTCTTT.

CDR3 loop: CATSGPTGDESKNIQYF. CDR3 DNA: TGTGCCACCAGTGGCCCCACCGGGGATGAATCCAAAAACATTCAGTACTTC. The V gene is TRBV24-1, the J gene TRBJ2-4; weak D call: TRBD2 (5 bases). Germline CDR1 reads KGHDR; CDR2 reads SFDVKD. The CDR3 consists of 17 residues. V lost 5 bases to trimming and J lost 2 bases, with 18 bases between them.

This sequence joins TRBV6-5 and TRBJ1-5; 7 nucleotides match TRBD1. V lost 6 bases and J lost 4; bases outside the gene matches: 3. Per the germline V gene, CDR1 is MNHEY and CDR2 is SVGAGI. The CDR3 extends over 13 amino acids. In DNA form, the CDR3 reads TGTGCCAGCAGGCTACAGGGGAATCAGCCCCAGCATTTT. This translates into CASRLQGNQPQHF.

The rearrangement links TRBV7-3 to TRBJ2-3; 9 bases match TRBD2. The CDR3 extends over 16 amino acids. In germline, CDR1 is SGHTA, CDR2 FQGTGA. The trim removed 5 bases at V and 2 bases at J, leaving 8 bases unmatched. DNA for the CDR3: TGTGCCAGCAGCCCCCTAGCGGGGAGCGTCACAGATACGCAGTATTTT. Protein sequence: CASSPLAGSVTDTQYF.

The chain is built from TRBV7-6 and TRBJ1-3; a weak D match, TRBD1 (5 bases). Trimming cost V 3 bases and J 6 bases, with 9 bases left between them. The CDR3 is 13 residues long. Per germline, CDR1 SGHVS and CDR2 FNYEAQ. The CDR3 here is CASSLGQENTIYF. In DNA form, the CDR3 reads TGTGCCAGCAGCTTGGGGCAGGAAAACACCATATATTTT.

This clone has just one count. The sample holds other DNA sequences that translate to the same CDR3. The chain uses TRBV9 and TRBJ2-5; D gene unclear. Trimming stripped 4 bases from V and 4 bases from J, with 5 bases between. Germline lookup yields CDR1 SGDLS and CDR2 YYNGEE. The CDR3 spans 11 residues. The CDR3 region has the DNA TGTGCCAGCAGCAGAGGAGAGACCCAGTACTTC. It specifies CASSRGETQYF.

The chain carries TRBV7-2 and TRBJ2-1; tentatively, D is TRBD2 (6 bases). This CDR3 comprises 13 residues. Trimming cost V 8 bases and J 10 bases, with 18 bases left between them. CDR1 SGHTA and CDR2 FQGNSA come from the germline V gene. The CDR3 bases are TGTGCCAGCGCCACCAGAGGGGCGGGAGAGCAGTTCTTC. This codes for CASATRGAGEQFF.

This clone was detected a few times. CDR3 region: CASSRGGGNEKLFF. The CDR3, as DNA: TGTGCCAGCAGTCGAGGGGGCGGGAATGAAAAACTGTTTTTT. The chain is built from TRBV27 and TRBJ1-4, with TRBD1 identical over 7 bases. This CDR3 comprises 14 residues. Germline assignment: CDR1 MNHEY and CDR2 SMNVEV (reference sequence). The V and J ends lost 5 bases and 5 bases, in that order; junction bases with no gene match: 5. Full variable domain (rest looked up from reference TRBV27 and TRBJ1-4): EAQVTQNPRYLITVTGKKLTVTCSQNMNHEYMSWYRQDPGLGLRQIYYSMNVEVTDKGDVPEGYKVSRKEKRNFPLILESPSPNQTSLYFCASSRGGGNEKLFFGSGTQLSVL.

Comments on this clone: At one of its ends the junction is not consistent with the germline gene, which may arise from a read error. The rearrangement uses TRBV3-1 (or the pseudogene TRBV3-2) and TRBJ2-2, with 9 bases lining up with TRBD1. This CDR3 is built from 17 residues. CDR1 is LGHDT and CDR2 is YNNKEL in the germline V gene (reference sequence). For the CDR3, the DNA is TGTGCCAGCAGCCCGGGACAGGGTTGGAAAGGGGACCGGGGAGCTGTTTTT. Its translation is CASSPGQGWKGDRGAVF.

This chain connects TRBV19 to TRBJ2-1; D may be TRBD1 (5 bases). The CDR3 contains 13 residues. The V gene lost 5 bases and the J gene lost 5 bases, with 10 bases spanning the gap. Germline V gene data show CDR1 as LNHDA and CDR2 as SQIVND (reference sequence). The CDR3 sequence: CASSLLGDNEQFF. Here the CDR3 DNA reads TGTGCCAGTAGTCTGTTAGGGGACAATGAGCAGTTCTTC.

The genes are TRBV15 and TRBJ1-2, with 7 bases aligning to TRBD1. J gave up 6 bases and V 5 bases, and 9 bases lay outside the gene matches. Germline V gene lookup returns CDR1 LNHNV and CDR2 YYDKDF (reference sequence). This CDR3 is 14 amino acids long. The CDR3 DNA reads as TGTGCCACCAGCGACCACAGGGGAGGACATGGCTACACCTTC. This encodes CATSDHRGGHGYTF.

The chain recombines TRBV3-1 (or the pseudogene TRBV3-2) with TRBJ1-5; no clear D gene. Trimming took off 4 bases at V and 4 bases at J, with 8 bases between the two ends. Germline CDR1 reads LGHDT; CDR2 reads YNNKEL (reference sequence). The CDR3 runs to 13 residues. The CDR3 DNA reads TGTGCCAGCAGCCTCCGAGGGAATCAGCCCCAGCATTTT. Its translation is CASSLRGNQPQHF.

The genes are TRBV6-2 or TRBV6-3 and TRBJ1-4; maybe TRBD1 (5 bases). CDR3 length: 17 amino acids. CDR1 MNHEY and CDR2 SVGEGT come from the germline V gene. Trimming took off 2 bases at V and 0 bases at J, with 13 bases between the two ends. This CDR3 is CASSYTQGGATNEKLFF. The CDR3, as DNA: TGTGCCAGCAGTTACACCCAGGGAGGTGCAACTAATGAAAAACTGTTTTTT.

The chain carries TRBV27 and TRBJ1-2, with unresolved D. CDR3 length equals 16 residues. Trimming left V 2 bases short and J 4 bases short, with 17 bases between. CDR1 and CDR2 from the germline V gene are MNHEY and SMNVEV (reference sequence). The CDR3: CASSLTTGSSVYGYTF. CDR3 bases: TGTGCCAGCAGTTTAACCACGGGTTCCTCCGTCTATGGCTACACCTTC.

This sequence joins TRBV12-3 or TRBV12-4 and TRBJ1-1, with D unresolved. The CDR3 extends over 11 amino acids. Between the trimmed V and J ends, which lost 3 bases and 11 bases, there was a span of 10 bases. The CDR3: CASSFGPDAFF. DNA of the CDR3: TGTGCCAGCAGTTTTGGGCCGGATGCTTTCTTT.

The chain employs TRBV24-1 and TRBJ1-3; 9 bases line up with TRBD1. J was trimmed by 3 bases and V by 4 bases; bases with no gene match: 3. Germline V gene lookup returns CDR1 KGHDR and CDR2 SFDVKD. This CDR3 contains 15 residues. For the CDR3, the DNA is TGTGCCACCAGTGACCCGGGACAGGGTGGAAACACCATATATTTT. Residues: CATSDPGQGGNTIYF.

The V gene is TRBV27, the J gene TRBJ1-5, with D perhaps TRBD1 (5 bases). The germline CDR1 and CDR2 sequences are MNHEY and SMNVEV (reference sequence). The CDR3 extends over 14 amino acids. Trimming stripped 2 bases from V and 3 bases from J, with 8 bases between. This CDR3 is CASSLRGTNQPQHF. The CDR3 nucleotides are TGTGCCAGCAGTTTACGGGGGACCAATCAGCCCCAGCATTTT.

This clone is classed as medium-sized. This chain connects TRBV10-3 to TRBJ1-1; 7 bases are a match to TRBD1. The CDR3 has 14 residues. Per the germline V gene, CDR1 is ENHRY and CDR2 is SYGVKD. The trim removed 2 bases at V and 0 bases at J, leaving 0 bases unmatched. The CDR3 loop is CAISEGQVNTEAFF. For the CDR3, the DNA is TGTGCCATCAGTGAGGGACAGGTGAACACTGAAGCTTTCTTT.

V usage is TRBV6-5 and J usage is TRBJ1-1, with 7 bases aligning to TRBD1. The junction had 1 base not matched to a gene; V was cut back by 6 bases and J by 0 bases. The length of the CDR3 is 13 residues. From germline, CDR1 is MNHEY and CDR2 SVGAGI. CDR3: CASSRGVNTEAFF. In DNA, the CDR3 is TGTGCCAGCAGCAGGGGGGTGAACACTGAAGCTTTCTTT.

The chain combines TRBV6-5 with TRBJ1-6; a weak D match, TRBD1 (6 bases). CDR1 and CDR2 (germline): MNHEY, SVGAGI. Trimming removed 4 bases from V and 10 bases from J, with 14 bases in between. The CDR3 sequence is 14 residues long. This CDR3 is CASSLQGGESPLHF. Here the CDR3 DNA reads TGTGCCAGCAGTTTACAGGGTGGTGAGTCACCCCTCCACTTT.

The V gene is TRBV15, the J gene TRBJ1-2, with no clear D. The germline V and J ends were trimmed by 0 bases and 4 bases, with 9 bases remaining between them. The CDR3 runs to 14 residues. Germline V gives CDR1 LNHNV, CDR2 YYDKDF (reference sequence). For the CDR3, the DNA is TGTGCCACCAGCAGAGATAGGAACAGCTATGGCTACACCTTC. Its protein is CATSRDRNSYGYTF.

This chain links TRBV7-2 with TRBJ1-1; no firm D call. Looked up from germline, CDR1 is SGHTA and CDR2 is FQGNSA. Deletions cut 4 bases from V and 0 bases from J, with 6 bases between. The CDR3 is made up of 13 amino acids. The CDR3 coding sequence is TGTGCCAGCAGCTCCCCTATGAACACTGAAGCTTTCTTT. This encodes CASSSPMNTEAFF.

The genes are TRBV2 and TRBJ2-7; TRBD2 matches at 8 bases. Per germline, CDR1 SNHLY and CDR2 FYNNEI. J lost 4 bases, V lost 8 bases, and 7 bases had no gene match. There are 13 residues in the CDR3. Here the CDR3 DNA reads TGTGCCAGCGAGGGCGGGGGGACGTACGAGCAGTACTTC. Protein sequence: CASEGGGTYEQYF.

In DNA, the CDR3 is TGTGCCAGCAGTACCAGGACTAGCGGCTACACCTTC. This sequence encodes CASSTRTSGYTF. The chain uses TRBV9 and TRBJ1-2, with D hard to call. This CDR3 comprises 12 residues. V dropped 5 bases and J dropped 8 bases, with 13 bases sitting between them. In germline, CDR1 is SGDLS, CDR2 YYNGEE.